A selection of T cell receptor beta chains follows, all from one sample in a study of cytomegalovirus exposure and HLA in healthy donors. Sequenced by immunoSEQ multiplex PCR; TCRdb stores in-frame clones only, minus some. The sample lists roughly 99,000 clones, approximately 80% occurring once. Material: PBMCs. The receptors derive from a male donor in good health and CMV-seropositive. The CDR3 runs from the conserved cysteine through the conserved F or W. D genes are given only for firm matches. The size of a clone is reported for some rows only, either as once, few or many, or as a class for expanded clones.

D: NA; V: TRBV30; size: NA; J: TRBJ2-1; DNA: TGTGCCTGGAGTGCCCGAACAGGGAAGCAGTTCTTC; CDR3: CAWSARTGKQFF
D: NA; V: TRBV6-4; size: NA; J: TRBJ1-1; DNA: TGTGCCAGCAGCCCAGGCCAGATGAACACTGAAGCTTTCTTT; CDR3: CASSPGQMNTEAFF
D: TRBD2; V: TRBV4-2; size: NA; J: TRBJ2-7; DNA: TGTGCCAGCAGCCAAGCCCCGACTAGCCGAGAGCAGTACTTC; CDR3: CASSQAPTSREQYF
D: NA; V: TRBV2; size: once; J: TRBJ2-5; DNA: TGTGCCAGCAGGCCAGACAGCAACCAAGAGACCCAGTACTTC; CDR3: CASRPDSNQETQYF
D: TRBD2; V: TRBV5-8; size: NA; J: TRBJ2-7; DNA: TGTGCCAGCAGCTTGTTACTAGCGGGGGGAGAGCAGTACTTC; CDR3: CASSLLLAGGEQYF
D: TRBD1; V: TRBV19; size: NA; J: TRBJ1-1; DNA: TGTGCCAGTAACCACAGGGGGGGGAACACTGAAGCTTTCTTT; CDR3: CASNHRGGNTEAFF
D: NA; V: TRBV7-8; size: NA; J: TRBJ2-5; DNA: TGTGCCAGCAGCCCCAGCAGGTTCACCCAGTACTTC; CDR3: CASSPSRFTQYF
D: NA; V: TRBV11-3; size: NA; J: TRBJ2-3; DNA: TGTGCCAGCAGCCCTCCCGGTGGGGGACTGGATACGCAGTATTTT; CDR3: CASSPPGGGLDTQYF
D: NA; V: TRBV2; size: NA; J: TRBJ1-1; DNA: TGTGCCAGCAGTCTCGGAGGATGGACTGAAGCTTTCTTT; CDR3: CASSLGGWTEAFF
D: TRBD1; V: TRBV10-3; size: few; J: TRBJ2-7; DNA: TGTGCCATGCAACCGGGACAGGGAGCCTACGAGCAGTACTTC; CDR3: CAMQPGQGAYEQYF
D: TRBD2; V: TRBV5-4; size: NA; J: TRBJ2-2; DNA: TGTGCCAGCAGCCCTAGGGGCGGGGGGTACACCGGGGAGCTGTTTTTT; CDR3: CASSPRGGGYTGELFF
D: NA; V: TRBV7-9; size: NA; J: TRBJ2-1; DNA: TGTGCCAGCAGCTTCGTCGACAGGAGGAATGAGCAGTTCTTC; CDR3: CASSFVDRRNEQFF
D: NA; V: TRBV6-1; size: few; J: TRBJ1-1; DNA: TGTGCCAGCAGTGATGGCGGACGTGGGAGAGGAAACACTGAAGCTTTCTTT; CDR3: CASSDGGRGRGNTEAFF
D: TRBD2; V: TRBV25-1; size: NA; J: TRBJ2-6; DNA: TGTGCCAGCAGCCCGGGAGGCGCTGGGGCCAACGTCCTGACTTTC; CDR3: CASSPGGAGANVLTF
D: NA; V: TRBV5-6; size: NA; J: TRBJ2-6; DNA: TGTGCCAGCAGATGGACAGGGGCCAACGTCCTGACTTTC; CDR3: CASRWTGANVLTF
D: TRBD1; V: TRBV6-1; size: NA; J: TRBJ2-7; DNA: TGTGCCAGCAGTGATGGGACAGGGGGACCTTACGAGCAGTACTTC; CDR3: CASSDGTGGPYEQYF
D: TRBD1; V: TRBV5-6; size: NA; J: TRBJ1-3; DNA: TGTGCCAGCAGCGCCGGGGGACAGGGAGGAAACACCATATATTTT; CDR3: CASSAGGQGGNTIYF
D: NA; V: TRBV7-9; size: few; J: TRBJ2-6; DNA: TGTGCCAGCAGCTTAGACAGGGCTGGGGCCAACGTCCTGACTTTC; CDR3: CASSLDRAGANVLTF
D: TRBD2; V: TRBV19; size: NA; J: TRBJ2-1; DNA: TGTGCCAGTAAGACTAGCGGGGGGAATGAGCAGTTCTTC; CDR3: CASKTSGGNEQFF
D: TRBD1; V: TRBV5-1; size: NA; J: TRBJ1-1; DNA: TGCGCCAGCAGCCGGGACAGGTCGACGGGTGAAGCTTTCTTT; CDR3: CASSRDRSTGEAFF
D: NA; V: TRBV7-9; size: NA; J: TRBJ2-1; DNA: TGTGCCAGCAGCTTAGTTTCAGGGGTTAATGAGCAGTTCTTC; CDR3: CASSLVSGVNEQFF
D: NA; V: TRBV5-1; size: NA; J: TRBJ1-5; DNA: TGCGCCAGCAGCTTGGTCGGGGATCTGAATCAGCCCCAGCATTTT; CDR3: CASSLVGDLNQPQHF
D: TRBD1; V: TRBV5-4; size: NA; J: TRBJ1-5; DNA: TGTGCCAGCAGCCAGGGGGGCAGCAATCAGCCCCAGCATTTT; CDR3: CASSQGGSNQPQHF
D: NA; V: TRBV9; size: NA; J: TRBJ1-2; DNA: TGTGCCAGCAGCGTAGGCAGGGCCCCCTATAGCTACACCTTC; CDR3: CASSVGRAPYSYTF
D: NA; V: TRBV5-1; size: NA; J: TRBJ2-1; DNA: TGCGCCAGCACAACAGGGATGGGAGCCTACAATGAGCAGTTCTTC; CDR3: CASTTGMGAYNEQFF
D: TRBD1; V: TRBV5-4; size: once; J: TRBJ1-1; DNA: TGTGCCAGCAGCTTCGACAGGGGGCGCGTCACTGAAGCTTTCTTT; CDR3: CASSFDRGRVTEAFF
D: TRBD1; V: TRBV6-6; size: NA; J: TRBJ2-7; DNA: TGTGCCAGCAGCTCCGGGACAGGGGCAACCTACGAGCAGTACTTC; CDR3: CASSSGTGATYEQYF
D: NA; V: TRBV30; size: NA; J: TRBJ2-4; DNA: TGTGCCTGGAGTGTCCAGGCGCTAGCCAAAAACATTCAGTACTTC; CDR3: CAWSVQALAKNIQYF
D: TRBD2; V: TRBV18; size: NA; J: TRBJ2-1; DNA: TGTGCCAGCTCACCTGGGACTAGCGGGAATAATGAGCAGTTCTTC; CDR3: CASSPGTSGNNEQFF
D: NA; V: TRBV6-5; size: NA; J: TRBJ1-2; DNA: TGTGCCAGCTGGTCCCCGGGGGATGGCTACACCTTC; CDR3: CASWSPGDGYTF
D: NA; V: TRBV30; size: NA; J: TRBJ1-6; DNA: TGTGCCTGGAGTGTACGGGTACAGGGTACTGTTTCACCCCTCCACTTT; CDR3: CAWSVRVQGTVSPLHF
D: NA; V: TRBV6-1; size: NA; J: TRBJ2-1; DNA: TGTGCCAGCAGTGAAGGCCAGGGGTCCTACAATGAGCAGTTCTTC; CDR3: CASSEGQGSYNEQFF
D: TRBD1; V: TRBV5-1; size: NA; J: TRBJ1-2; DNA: TGCGCCAGCAGCCGCCCGGGACAGGGGGCTTTTGGCTACACCTTC; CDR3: CASSRPGQGAFGYTF